Listed below are T cell receptor beta chains from one sample, sequenced in a study of immune evolution from preneoplasia to lung adenocarcinoma. Some clones are missing from TCRdb's copy, which holds only in-frame ones; the method was immunoSEQ multiplex PCR. Of 10,000 or so clones in the sample, 70% to 80% were seen once. The sequenced sample was FFPE minimally invasive lung adenocarcinoma tissue. Receptors originate from an older donor with lung adenocarcinoma. CDR3s include the opening cysteine and the closing phenylalanine or tryptophan. The D gene is left open where the match is weak. Part of the rows lack a size; the others show once, few, many or a class for expanded clones.

>.|TRBJ1-1|TRBV5-1|TRBD1
CASSRAGTANTEAFF
TGCGCCAGCAGCCGAGCCGGGACAGCGAACACTGAAGCTTTCTTT
>once|TRBJ2-7|TRBV11-2|TRBD1
CASSQWTGSYYEQYF
TGTGCCAGCAGCCAGTGGACAGGGTCCTACTACGAGCAGTACTTC
>.|TRBJ2-7|TRBV6-1|TRBD1
CASKVHRGTDEQYF
TGTGCCAGCAAGGTCCACAGGGGAACGGATGAGCAGTACTTC
>.|TRBJ2-3|TRBV28|.
CASSQLIDTQYF
TGTGCCAGCAGCCAGCTAATCGATACGCAGTATTTT
>.|TRBJ2-5|TRBV25-1|TRBD2
CASSGRGGMETQYF
TGTGCCAGCAGTGGGAGGGGAGGGATGGAGACCCAGTACTTC
>.|TRBJ2-7|TRBV5-1|.
CASSWGYKAGEQYF
TGCGCCAGCAGTTGGGGGTACAAGGCCGGGGAGCAGTACTTC
>.|TRBJ2-6|TRBV7-2|TRBD2
CASSAGLAGEAGANVLTF
TGTGCCAGCAGCGCCGGACTAGCGGGAGAAGCGGGGGCCAACGTCCTGACTTTC
>.|TRBJ2-1|TRBV4-2|TRBD2
CASSQVAGTPNEQFF
TGTGCCAGCAGCCAAGTAGCGGGGACCCCCAATGAGCAGTTCTTC
>.|TRBJ1-5|TRBV5-1|.
CASSLGGSYSNQPQHF
TGCGCCAGCAGCTTGGGAGGGTCATATAGCAATCAGCCCCAGCATTTT
>.|TRBJ1-1|TRBV6-1|.
CASSETGWTEAFF
TGTGCCAGCAGTGAGACAGGATGGACTGAAGCTTTCTTT
>.|TRBJ2-7|TRBV28|TRBD1
CASSLRTGPLYEQYF
TGTGCCAGCAGTTTACGGACAGGGCCCCTCTACGAGCAGTACTTC
>few|TRBJ1-2|TRBV18|.
CASSAGNLDGYTF
TGTGCCAGCTCGGCGGGGAACCTGGATGGCTACACCTTC
>.|TRBJ1-4|TRBV19|.
CASRRRATNEKLFF
TGTGCCAGTAGACGTCGGGCAACTAATGAAAAACTGTTTTTT
>.|TRBJ2-7|TRBV18|TRBD1
CASSERTGRPYEQYF
TGTGCCAGCTCAGAGCGGACAGGGAGACCCTACGAGCAGTACTTC
>.|TRBJ1-6|TRBV11-2|.
CASSQGQIYSPLHF
TGTGCCAGCAGCCAAGGACAGATCTATTCACCCCTCCACTTT
>.|TRBJ1-4|TRBV19|.
CASNPSGGGNEKLFF
TGTGCCAGTAATCCTTCCGGCGGTGGAAATGAAAAACTGTTTTTT
>few|TRBJ1-1|TRBV7-9|.
CASSPGTAAGVAFF
TGTGCCAGCAGCCCGGGGACGGCCGCTGGGGTAGCTTTCTTT
>once|TRBJ2-7|TRBV28|.
CAVGTEYEQYF
TGTGCCGTAGGGACGGAATACGAGCAGTACTTC
>.|TRBJ2-2|TRBV2|TRBD2
CASGPLAGYTGELFF
TGTGCCAGCGGCCCACTAGCGGGATACACCGGGGAGCTGTTTTTT
>.|TRBJ1-4|TRBV9|TRBD1
CASSVGGQLNEKLFF
TGTGCCAGCAGCGTAGGGGGACAGTTAAATGAAAAACTGTTTTTT
>.|TRBJ2-1|TRBV5-1|TRBD1
CASSLGTGIYNEQFF
TGCGCCAGCAGCTTGGGGACAGGAATCTACAATGAGCAGTTCTTC
>.|TRBJ2-2|TRBV30|.
CAWSDRAGGELFF
TGTGCCTGGAGTGACAGGGCTGGCGGGGAGCTGTTTTTT
>few|TRBJ1-4|TRBV16|.
CASSQFAGTNEKLFF
TGTGCCAGCAGCCAATTCGCGGGGACTAATGAAAAACTGTTTTTT
>.|TRBJ2-7|TRBV28|TRBD1
CASTPWDRAGEQYF
TGTGCCAGCACCCCTTGGGACAGGGCCGGGGAGCAGTACTTC
>.|TRBJ1-5|TRBV25-1|TRBD1
CASTRTGPQPQHF
TGTGCCAGCACCCGGACAGGGCCCCAGCCCCAGCATTTT
>.|TRBJ1-5|TRBV5-6|TRBD1
CASSRGGTGLNQPQHF
TGTGCCAGCAGCCGAGGGGGGACAGGGCTCAATCAGCCCCAGCATTTT
>.|TRBJ2-7|TRBV27|.
CASSYPPYYEQYF
TGTGCCAGCAGTTATCCCCCCTACTACGAGCAGTACTTC
>few|TRBJ1-2|TRBV5-6|.
CASSLSGGNYGYTF
TGTGCCAGCAGCTTGTCGGGAGGGAACTATGGCTACACCTTC
>.|TRBJ2-3|TRBV5-1|.
CASSGTTPDTQYF
TGCGCCAGCAGCGGAACAACTCCAGATACGCAGTATTTT
>.|TRBJ1-6|TRBV18|.
CASSLAGQSPLHF
TGTGCCAGCTCACTTGCAGGGCAGTCACCCCTCCACTTT
>once|TRBJ1-1|TRBV5-5|.
CASSLVPNTEAFF
TGTGCCAGCAGCTTAGTACCGAACACTGAAGCTTTCTTT
>few|TRBJ2-5|TRBV5-5|TRBD1
CASSLALGGLETQYF
TGTGCCAGCAGCTTGGCCCTAGGGGGCTTGGAGACCCAGTACTTC
>.|TRBJ2-6|TRBV12-5|.
CASGYTGAGQSRANVLTF
TGTGCTAGTGGTTACACGGGTGCAGGACAAAGTCGGGCCAACGTCCTGACTTTC
>.|TRBJ2-1|TRBV19|.
CASRGLRDEQFF
TGTGCCAGCAGGGGCCTAAGGGATGAGCAGTTCTTC
>.|TRBJ2-1|TRBV11-2|.
CASSALSGNNEQFF
TGTGCCAGCAGCGCCCTTTCCGGTAACAATGAGCAGTTCTTC
>few|TRBJ1-4|TRBV28|TRBD1
CASNPGQGRHEKLFF
TGTGCCAGCAACCCCGGACAGGGACGTCATGAAAAACTGTTTTTT
>.|TRBJ1-2|TRBV7-2|.
CASSPPGLNYGYTF
TGTGCCAGCTCACCTCCTGGGCTAAACTATGGCTACACCTTC
>.|TRBJ1-5|TRBV30|TRBD1
CAWSTTTGGSSNQPQHF
TGTGCCTGGAGTACCACGACAGGGGGCAGTAGCAATCAGCCCCAGCATTTT
>.|TRBJ1-1|TRBV28|.
CASSRQAVGTEAFF
TGTGCCAGCAGTAGACAGGCCGTGGGCACTGAAGCTTTCTTT
>.|TRBJ1-6|TRBV2|.
CASKGGEKSPLHF
TGTGCCAGCAAGGGGGGGGAGAAATCACCCCTCCACTTT
>.|TRBJ2-7|TRBV11-3|.
CASSEPGPRDEQYF
TGTGCCAGCAGCGAACCGGGACCTCGGGACGAGCAGTACTTC
>.|TRBJ2-7|TRBV30|.
CAWSVYGEQYF
TGTGCCTGGAGTGTTTATGGCGAGCAGTACTTC
>.|TRBJ1-1|TRBV12-5|.
CASGLVGRAEAFF
TGTGCTAGTGGTTTGGTAGGCAGAGCTGAAGCTTTCTTT
>.|TRBJ2-5|TRBV23-1|.
CASSPRTGTQYF
TGCGCCAGCAGTCCCCGCACTGGGACCCAGTACTTC
>.|TRBJ1-1|TRBV7-2|.
CASSFRPTAEAFF
TGTGCCAGCAGCTTTCGACCTACCGCTGAAGCTTTCTTT
>.|TRBJ2-7|TRBV19|.
CASSIVYGTSEQYF
TGTGCCAGTAGTATAGTGTACGGAACCTCCGAGCAGTACTTC
>.|TRBJ2-5|TRBV5-4|TRBD1
CASSLTGGRETQYF
TGTGCCAGCAGCTTAACAGGGGGCCGGGAGACCCAGTACTTC
>once|TRBJ2-1|TRBV9|.
CASSPRGGLGEQFF
TGTGCCAGCAGCCCCCGTGGAGGTTTGGGTGAGCAGTTCTTC
>.|TRBJ2-7|TRBV5-6|TRBD1
CASSLTLTGGSSGFNF
TGTGCCAGCAGCCTAACCCTAACAGGGGGCTCTAGCGGATTCAACTTC
>.|TRBJ2-2|TRBV30|.
CAWSNTPETGELFF
TGTGCCTGGAGTAACACCCCGGAGACCGGGGAGCTGTTTTTT
>few|TRBJ1-1|TRBV5-3|.
CARSLGQRERVDTEAFF
TGTGCCAGAAGCTTGGGACAGAGGGAACGAGTCGACACTGAAGCTTTCTTT
>.|TRBJ2-7|TRBV30|.
CAWSPRLTHEQYF
TGTGCCTGGAGTCCAAGACTGACACACGAGCAGTACTTC
>.|TRBJ2-3|TRBV10-2|TRBD2
CASRSSGGGSDTQYF
TGCGCCAGCAGATCTAGCGGGGGAGGTTCAGATACGCAGTATTTT